The present TCR beta chain was sequenced within a study of molecular identifiers for immune sequencing clone quantification. Findings of the study overall: Shared barcodes on identical TCR molecules could underestimate the sizes of highly expanded clones. Spike-in Jurkat TCR RNA from a single cell reportedly registered among 900,000 to 1,000,000 naive cells.

The table lists this clonotype with many counts. Its antigen is undetermined. TCR libraries were built in bulk with a published protocol and specific TCR primers. One entry per CDR3 protein, called by TCRdb with MiXCR from the PCR reads. The table shows about 100,000 distinct CDR3 sequences, with roughly a fifth occurring only once. CDR3 length equals 16 residues. The V gene end was trimmed by 2 bases and the J gene end by 2 bases; junction bases not matched to a gene: 6. Per the germline V gene, CDR1 is SGHVS and CDR2 is FQNEAQ. A CD8+CD4-CCR7+CD45RA+ gate was used to sort naive CD8 T cells. The sequenced sample was naive CD8+ T cells from blood, with Jurkat cell RNA spiked in. Subset in this sample: FACS-sorted CD8+CD4-CCR7+CD45RA+ naive T cells. The TCR was taken from a human donor in good health. Some libraries in this study had Jurkat cell RNA spiked in. This chain joins TRBV7-8 and TRBJ2-3; TRBD1 matches at 8 bases. This chain's CDR3 is CASSLRQGMATDTQYF. CDR3 coding DNA: TGTGCCAGCAGCTTAAGACAGGGGATGGCCACAGATACGCAGTATTTT.